This T cell receptor (beta chain) stems from a study of shared clonotypes between healthy human individuals. At the level of the study: A couple of female and three male donors aged 18 to 49 were enrolled.

CD45RO-negative CD8 cells positively selected for CCR7 made up the naive population, which excluded terminally differentiated effector memory CD45RA+ cells. When replicate PCRs were run on sorted subsets, they used 150 to 250 ng DNA, some 30,000 T cell genomes. Clones were read by immunoSEQ multiplex PCR, and TCRdb kept only the in-frame ones, dropping some. The data contain 2 million or so clones, just under 95% of them singletons. The TCR sequence derives from a man younger than 35 in good health. Source material: naive CD8+ T cells sorted from blood.

CDR3 DNA: TGTGCCTGGAGTGCCGTCATAGGGGCCAACGAGCAGTACTTC. It is translated as CAWSAVIGANEQYF. The chain uses TRBV30 and TRBJ2-7; D might be TRBD1 (5 bases). This CDR3 is 14 amino acids long. Germline V gene data show CDR1 as GTSNPN and CDR2 as SVGIG (reference sequence). V was cut by 1 base and J by 5 bases, with 15 bases left in between.